Here is one T cell receptor beta chain with its context. The germline CDR1 and CDR2 sequences are LNHNV and YYDKDF (reference sequence). The CDR3 totals 18 residues. Unmatched junction bases numbered 11, after V lost 3 bases and J lost 1 base. This record belongs to a study of blood T cell repertoires in COVID-19. Study at large: The origin of the acute and convalescent COVID-19 samples was the United States, Italy and Spain. Sources were T cells, B-cell-depleted T cells, or PBMCs; the material itself was cDNA or gDNA.

Per the original methods: Scientists estimated how many nucleated cells there were by amplifying reference gene primers. Generated by immunoSEQ multiplex PCR, the TCRdb table keeps only in-frame clones and is missing some. The DNA gave D and trimming, while V, J and clone size come from that table. The sample lists 150,000 to 200,000 clones; roughly nine tenths were seen once. The chain links TRBV15 to TRBJ2-2; 7 bases fit TRBD1. The specimen sequenced was peripheral blood. The receptor was derived from a man younger than 35 with acute or convalescent COVID-19. CDR3 sequence (DNA): TGTGCCACCAGCAGGGACAGGCTGTTTCAAATGAACACCGGGGAGCTGTTTTTT. As protein: CATSRDRLFQMNTGELFF.